The 11 T cell receptor beta chains listed next were all sequenced from one sample in a study of blood T cell repertoires in COVID-19. The assay was immunoSEQ multiplex PCR, and TCRdb's table has in-frame clones only and misses some. The sample has some 190,000 clones, 80% seen once; the top ten hold under 4.5%. The sequenced sample consisted of PBMCs or T cells enriched from blood (not recorded which). The receptors shown here come from a man aged 25-40 years with acute COVID-19.

The chain links TRBV19 to TRBJ2-1, with TRBD1 matching over 10 bases. There are 16 residues in the CDR3. Germline V gene data show CDR1 as LNHDA and CDR2 as SQIVND (reference sequence). V lost 1 base to trimming and J lost 8 bases; unmatched junction nucleotides: 8. CDR3 bases: TGTGCCAGTAGTATAGTGGGGACAGGGGCGCCCGATGAGCAGTTCTTC. It specifies CASSIVGTGAPDEQFF.

This clone showed up just once. The chain employs TRBV5-1 and TRBJ2-3, with 8 bases matching TRBD2. J lost 1 base, V lost 0 bases, and 4 bases had no gene match. This CDR3 region has 16 residues. Germline CDR1 and CDR2: SGHRS and YFSETQ. CDR3 bases: TGCGCCAGCAGCTTGGAGGCGGGGGGTCGCACAGATACGCAGTATTTT. Protein sequence: CASSLEAGGRTDTQYF.

This sequence joins TRBV9 and TRBJ1-6, with D possibly being TRBD1 (5 bases). This CDR3 region has 18 residues. With 0 bases removed from V and 4 bases from J, the gap between germline ends came to 17 bases. The germline V gene encodes CDR1 SGDLS and CDR2 YYNGEE. CDR3 nucleotide sequence: TGTGCCAGCAGCGTAGAGGGGCAGGGCCAGGGATATAATTCACCCCTCCACTTT. Translating gives CASSVEGQGQGYNSPLHF.

This clone was observed a handful of times. The chain has TRBV7-9 and TRBJ1-6; D might be TRBD1 (6 bases). The CDR3 spans 14 residues. Trimming cost V 1 base and J 11 bases, with 12 bases left between them. In germline, CDR1 is SEHNR, CDR2 FQNEAQ (reference sequence). The DNA of the CDR3 is TGTGCCAGCAGCTTAGGGGGGGGCGGCACACCCCTCCACTTT. Protein: CASSLGGGGTPLHF.

CDR3 DNA: TGTGCCAGCAGCCAAGCCCCACCGGGGGGGGTGGCCTACAATGAGCAGTTCTTC. This sequence encodes CASSQAPPGGVAYNEQFF. The chain recombines TRBV3-1 (or the pseudogene TRBV3-2) with TRBJ2-1, with TRBD2 identical over 8 bases. The length of the CDR3 is 18 residues. Germline lookup yields CDR1 LGHDT and CDR2 YNNKEL (reference sequence). V was pared by 1 base and J by 2 bases, with 10 bases of the junction left unmatched.

The J gene is TRBJ2-3, the V gene TRBV14; 11 bases are shared with TRBD2. J lost 10 bases, V lost 4 bases, and 7 bases had no gene match. Germline loops: CDR1 SGHDN, CDR2 FVKESK. There are 14 residues in the CDR3. For the CDR3, the DNA is TGTGCCAGCAGCCGATCGACTAGCGGGGCTCCGCAGTATTTT. This sequence encodes CASSRSTSGAPQYF.

This chain joins TRBV6-5 and TRBJ1-4; D may be TRBD1 (5 bases). The CDR3 is 15 residues long. Germline V gives CDR1 MNHEY, CDR2 SVGAGI. Trimming shortened V by 10 bases and J by 5 bases, and 20 bases separated the two germline ends. CDR3 coding DNA: TGTGCCACCTTGGGGGGTTCTGTAGTAAATGAAAAACTGTTTTTT. This encodes CATLGGSVVNEKLFF.

The chain is built from TRBV5-1 and TRBJ2-7; TRBD2 matches at 7 bases. Germline-derived CDR1 and CDR2 are SGHRS and YFSETQ. The CDR3 is made up of 14 amino acids. After removal of 4 bases from V and 5 bases from J, the junction contained 9 bases not matched to a gene. CDR3 coding DNA: TGCGCCAGCAGCCACGGGACTACCGCCGACGAGCAGTACTTC. It yields the protein CASSHGTTADEQYF.

V gene TRBV2 combines with J gene TRBJ1-2, with 7 bases matching TRBD1. V lost 0 bases, J lost 6 bases, and 13 bases stayed unmatched. This CDR3 is built from 17 residues. Germline V lookup: CDR1 SNHLY, CDR2 FYNNEI. CDR3 sequence: CASSEAYGQEGPNGYTF. In nucleotides, the CDR3 is TGTGCCAGCAGTGAAGCTTACGGACAGGAGGGCCCCAATGGCTACACCTTC.

This rearrangement joins TRBV5-4 to TRBJ1-1; 7 bases align to TRBD1. CDR3 length: 15 residues. V lost 4 bases, J lost 0 bases, and 6 bases stayed unmatched. Germline assignment: CDR1 SGHNT and CDR2 YYREEE (reference sequence). CDR3 sequence reads: CASSAGQSLNTEAFF. The CDR3 DNA sequence: TGTGCCAGCAGCGCGGGACAGTCCTTGAACACTGAAGCTTTCTTT.

V gene TRBV7-9 combines with J gene TRBJ2-3, with 9 nucleotides matching TRBD2. Germline CDR1 reads SEHNR; CDR2 reads FQNEAQ (reference sequence). The CDR3 sequence is 16 residues long. V dropped 3 bases and J dropped 6; count of bases not matched to a gene: 10. The CDR3 DNA follows: TGTGCCAGCAGCTTGAAGCGGGGGGAACCAGGGGATACGCAGTATTTT. It codes for CASSLKRGEPGDTQYF.